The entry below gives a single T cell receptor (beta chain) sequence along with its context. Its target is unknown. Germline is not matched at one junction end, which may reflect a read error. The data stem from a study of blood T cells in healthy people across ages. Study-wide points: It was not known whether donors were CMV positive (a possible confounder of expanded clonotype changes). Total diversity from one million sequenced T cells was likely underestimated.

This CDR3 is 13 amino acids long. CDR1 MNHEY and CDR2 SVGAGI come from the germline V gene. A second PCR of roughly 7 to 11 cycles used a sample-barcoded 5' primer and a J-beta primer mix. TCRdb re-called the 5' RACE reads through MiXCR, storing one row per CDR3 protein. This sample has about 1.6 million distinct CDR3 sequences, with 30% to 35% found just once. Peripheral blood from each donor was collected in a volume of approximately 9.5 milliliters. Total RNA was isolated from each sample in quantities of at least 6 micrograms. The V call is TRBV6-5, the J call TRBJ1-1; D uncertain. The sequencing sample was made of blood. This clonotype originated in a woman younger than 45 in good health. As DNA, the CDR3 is TGTGCCTGCAGTTACGCGGAGAACACTGAAGCTTTCTTT. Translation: CACSYAENTEAFF.